This TCR beta chain was recorded in a study of control samples from healthy donors and cancer patients. Assay used: immunoSEQ multiplex PCR; TCRdb lists only in-frame clones, some missing. Of about 180,000 clones listed, approximately 94% are singletons. The V and J ends lost 8 bases and 6 bases respectively, with 14 bases between them. Germline values: CDR1 MNHEY, CDR2 SMNVEV (reference sequence). The CDR3 sequence is 13 residues long. The specimen sequenced was blood. The clonotype originates from a man younger than 45 in good health. The V call is TRBV27, the J call TRBJ2-4, with D possibly being TRBD2 (5 bases). CDR3 nucleotide sequence: TGTGCCAGCGGGGAGCGTTCAGGAAACATTCAGTACTTC. Amino acid sequence: CASGERSGNIQYF.